Listed here are 22 T cell receptor beta chains from one sample, sequenced in a study of T cell responses to AZD1222 COVID-19 vaccine. Produced via immunoSEQ multiplex PCR; TCRdb's table is partial and in-frame only. The sample has around 170,000 clones; approximately 90% are singletons. The specimen comprised peripheral blood, sampled on day 0 of AZD1222 vaccination. These receptor sequences come from an adult in good health.

V is TRBV11-2 and J is TRBJ1-4; D unclear. The germline V gene encodes CDR1 SGHAT and CDR2 FQNNGV. Trimming took off 5 bases at V and 7 bases at J, with 11 bases between the two ends. The CDR3 consists of 13 residues. The CDR3 DNA reads TGTGCCAGCAGCGTGGGGTCTGCTGAAAAACTGTTTTTT. Residues: CASSVGSAEKLFF.

CDR3 protein: CASSGGNTEAFF. The DNA for the CDR3 is TGCGCCAGCAGCGGAGGGAACACTGAAGCTTTCTTT. V gene TRBV5-1 combines with J gene TRBJ1-1; D gene unclear. CDR1 is SGHRS, CDR2 YFSETQ, per germline. The V and J ends lost 4 bases and 1 base respectively, with 5 bases between them. CDR3 length: 12 residues.

The V call is TRBV18, the J call TRBJ2-5; 7 positions agree with TRBD2. There are 16 residues in the CDR3. Looked up from germline, CDR1 is KGHSH and CDR2 is LQKENI. V was pared by 5 bases and J by 1 base, with 10 bases of the junction left unmatched. In nucleotides, the CDR3 is TGTGCCAGCTCAGCCCCGGTCGGGGGGATCCAAGAGACCCAGTACTTC. This translates into CASSAPVGGIQETQYF.

In regard to this clone: Other DNA sequences in the sample encode the same CDR3. The chain joins TRBV28 to TRBJ2-7; no clear D. V lost 5 bases and J 1 base, leaving 6 bases between the germline ends. In germline, CDR1 is MDHEN, CDR2 SYDVKM. The length of the CDR3 is 12 residues. The CDR3 spells CASSLGSYEQYF. The CDR3, as DNA: TGTGCCAGCAGTCTCGGGTCCTACGAGCAGTACTTC.

This clone showed up just once. The chain has TRBV5-1 and TRBJ2-3, with TRBD2 matching over 9 bases. The CDR3 has 15 amino acids. Germline CDR1 and CDR2: SGHRS and YFSETQ. Trimming removed 10 bases from V and 5 bases from J; junction bases left unmatched: 14. CDR3 region: CASNRGGRAGDTQYF. DNA for the CDR3: TGCGCCTCTAATCGGGGCGGGAGGGCCGGAGATACGCAGTATTTT.

The gene calls are TRBV7-9 and TRBJ2-3; a possible D gene is TRBD2 (6 bases). This CDR3 is 15 amino acids long. Trimming removed 4 bases from V and 2 bases from J, with 13 bases in between. Germline V lookup: CDR1 SEHNR, CDR2 FQNEAQ (reference sequence). CDR3 in amino acids: CASSSISGPTDTQYF. CDR3 sequence (DNA): TGTGCCAGCAGCTCCATTAGCGGTCCCACAGATACGCAGTATTTT.

This chain connects TRBV28 to TRBJ1-5; D ambiguous. Germline V gene data show CDR1 as MDHEN and CDR2 as SYDVKM. V shed 2 bases and J shed 7 bases, with 9 bases lying between them. There are 13 residues in the CDR3. CDR3 protein: CASSLPNGQPQHF. CDR3 sequence (DNA): TGTGCCAGCAGTTTACCGAATGGACAGCCCCAGCATTTT. Filled out from reference TRBV28 and TRBJ1-5, the complete variable domain reads DVKVTQSSRYLVKRTGEKVFLECVQDMDHENMFWYRQDPGLGLRLIYFSYDVKMKEKGDIPEGYSVSREKKERFSLILESASTNQTSMYLCASSLPNGQPQHFGDGTRLSIL.

V usage is TRBV5-8 and J usage is TRBJ1-1, with 7 positions matching TRBD1. This CDR3 region has 15 residues. Germline CDR1 reads SGHTS; CDR2 reads YDEGEE. V gave up 0 bases and J gave up 3 bases; unmatched junction bases: 5. The CDR3 bases are TGTGCCAGCAGCTTGGGACAGGGCAGGGACACTGAAGCTTTCTTT. Protein sequence: CASSLGQGRDTEAFF. Full variable domain (outside the CDR3, taken from reference TRBV5-8 and TRBJ1-1): EAGVTQSPTHLIKTRGQQATLRCSPISGHTSVYWYQQALGLGLQFLLWYDEGEERNRGNFPPRFSGRQFPNYSSELNVNALELEDSALYLCASSLGQGRDTEAFFGQGTRLTVV.

The genes are TRBV24-1 and TRBJ2-1; D may be TRBD1 or TRBD2 (5 bases each). Per the germline V gene, CDR1 is KGHDR and CDR2 is SFDVKD. This CDR3 contains 17 residues. V was cut by 0 bases and J by 6 bases, with 17 bases left in between. The CDR3 DNA is TGTGCCACCAGTGATTTGGAGGGACCCACCCCGCGCAATGAGCAGTTCTTC. Translated: CATSDLEGPTPRNEQFF.

This clone occurred a few times. The chain has TRBV5-1 and TRBJ1-6, with D hard to call. This CDR3 is 13 amino acids long. Per the germline V gene, CDR1 is SGHRS and CDR2 is YFSETQ. V was cut by 0 bases and J by 8 bases, with 6 bases left in between. The DNA for the CDR3 is TGCGCCAGCAGCTTGGCCGAGGATTCACCCCTCCACTTT. It codes for CASSLAEDSPLHF.

This chain joins TRBV18 and TRBJ2-3; 9 bases align to TRBD2. V shed 0 bases and J 6 bases; nucleotides not matched to a gene: 7. The CDR3 loop spans 16 amino acids. Germline loops: CDR1 KGHSH, CDR2 LQKENI. CDR3 loop: CASSPPGGRAEDTQYF. CDR3 DNA sequence: TGTGCCAGCTCACCACCTGGCGGGAGGGCTGAGGATACGCAGTATTTT. The full variable domain, rest sourced from reference TRBV18 and TRBJ2-3, is NAGVMQNPRHLVRRRGQEARLRCSPMKGHSHVYWYRQLPEEGLKFMVYLQKENIIDESGMPKERFSAEFPKEGPSILRIQQVVRGDSAAYFCASSPPGGRAEDTQYFGPGTRLTVL.

The rearrangement uses TRBV9 and TRBJ2-5; 8 bases map to TRBD1. With V trimmed by 4 bases and J by 2 bases, 10 bases remained unmatched. The CDR3 is 16 residues long. The germline gives CDR1 SGDLS, CDR2 YYNGEE. CDR3 nucleotides: TGTGCCAGCAGCCCCGATGGACAGGGTCCACAAGAGACCCAGTACTTC. Protein product: CASSPDGQGPQETQYF.

V usage is TRBV27 and J usage is TRBJ1-5, with D perhaps TRBD1 (5 bases). The V end was cut by 5 bases, the J end by 4 bases, with 6 bases between. CDR1 MNHEY and CDR2 SMNVEV come from the germline V gene (reference sequence). This CDR3 is built from 12 residues. The DNA for the CDR3 is TGTGCCAGCAGTCGGGGGAATCAGCCCCAGCATTTT. This encodes CASSRGNQPQHF.

The sample holds one count of this clone. CDR3 amino acids: CASSEGETQYF. The CDR3 bases are TGTGCCAGCAGTGAAGGGGAGACCCAGTACTTC. The chain is built from TRBV6-1 and TRBJ2-5; D unclear. The germline CDR1 and CDR2 sequences are MNHNS and SASEGT. The length of the CDR3 is 11 residues. Trimming left V 1 base short and J 5 bases short, with 2 bases between.

V and J are TRBV7-3 and TRBJ2-5; 7 nucleotides align to TRBD1. The V segment lost 5 bases and the J segment 3 bases; nucleotides outside the gene matches: 3. CDR1 SGHTA and CDR2 FQGTGA come from the germline V gene. CDR3 length equals 13 residues. The CDR3 nucleotides read TGTGCCAGCAGCCGGACAGGAAAAGAGACCCAGTACTTC. This translates into CASSRTGKETQYF.

The chain joins TRBV7-6 to TRBJ2-3; no definite D call. Germline assignment: CDR1 SGHVS and CDR2 FNYEAQ. Deletions cut 5 bases from V and 3 bases from J, with 9 bases between. CDR3 length equals 13 residues. CDR3 DNA: TGTGCCAGCAGCCAAACCTGGACAGATACGCAGTATTTT. It encodes CASSQTWTDTQYF.

The chain couples TRBV5-6 to TRBJ2-1; D ambiguous. CDR1 and CDR2 from the germline V gene are SGHDT and YYEEEE. Trimming left V 2 bases short and J 4 bases short, with 19 bases between. This CDR3 has 17 amino acids. The CDR3 DNA reads TGTGCCAGCAGCTTTAATCGTCCGGCTGAAGGTTACAATGAGCAGTTCTTC. This codes for CASSFNRPAEGYNEQFF.

This chain connects TRBV7-3 to TRBJ2-1; no firm D call. Trimming left V 5 bases short and J 6 bases short, with 14 bases between. There are 14 residues in the CDR3. Germline V lookup: CDR1 SGHTA, CDR2 FQGTGA. This chain's CDR3 is CASSPDTLSNEQFF. As DNA, the CDR3 is TGTGCCAGCAGCCCAGACACCTTGTCCAATGAGCAGTTCTTC.

The CDR3 loop reads CASSRRDYNEQFF. DNA for the CDR3: TGTGCCAGCAGTCGCCGGGACTACAATGAGCAGTTCTTC. The chain is built from TRBV27 and TRBJ2-1, with a tentative D call TRBD2 (5 bases). The CDR3 loop spans 13 amino acids. Looked up from germline, CDR1 is MNHEY and CDR2 is SMNVEV (reference sequence). Trimming stripped 5 bases from V and 3 bases from J, with 8 bases between.

This CDR3 reads CASRRTGLNSPLHF. The CDR3 DNA sequence: TGTGCCAGCAGACGGACAGGGCTAAATTCACCCCTCCACTTT. V is TRBV14 and J is TRBJ1-6, with TRBD1 matching over 8 bases. V shed 6 bases, J shed 7 bases, and the junction held 5 bases outside the gene matches. The length of the CDR3 is 14 residues. CDR1 and CDR2 (germline): SGHDN, FVKESK. Full variable domain (rest looked up from reference TRBV14 and TRBJ1-6): EAGVTQFPSHSVIEKGQTVTLRCDPISGHDNLYWYRRVMGKEIKFLLHFVKESKQDESGMPNNRFLAERTGGTYSTLKVQPAELEDSGVYFCASRRTGLNSPLHFGNGTRLTVT.

This rearrangement joins TRBV29-1 to TRBJ2-6; TRBD1 or TRBD2 may be the D gene (6 bases each). The germline gives CDR1 SQVTM, CDR2 ANQGSEA. V was clipped by 4 bases and J by 0 bases, with 13 bases between them. The CDR3 extends over 16 amino acids. The DNA for the CDR3 is TGCAGCGTTGCGCACGGGGGCAACTCTGGGGCCAACGTCCTGACTTTC. Its translation is CSVAHGGNSGANVLTF.

This chain links TRBV23-1 with TRBJ2-2; the D gene is possibly TRBD2 (6 bases). TRBV23-1 is an ORF, and what it does is uncertain. The length of the CDR3 is 18 residues. Trimming removed 1 base from V and 6 bases from J, with 21 bases in between. The CDR3 sequence: CASSQWTLEEGLAGELFF. CDR3 nucleotides: TGCGCCAGCAGTCAATGGACTCTGGAGGAGGGTTTGGCCGGGGAGCTGTTTTTT.